This T cell receptor beta chain emerged from a study of radiation and T cells in renal cell carcinoma. Study-wide results and limits: Without pretreatment biopsies, baseline tumor clonotype presence was undetermined.

There are 15 residues in the CDR3. The V gene lost 0 bases and the J gene lost 5 bases, with 11 bases spanning the gap. CDR1 and CDR2 from the germline V gene are SGHTA and FQGNSA. Time point reported: blood 4 weeks post-SBRT, at nephrectomy. As to treatment: 15 Gy SBRT to primary tumor, nephrectomy 4 weeks later. A remark on this clone: Antigen unknown.

Using immunoSEQ multiplex PCR, the repertoire was profiled, and TCRdb retains in-frame clones only, with some absent. The profile shows roughly 100,000 clones, 65% to 90% of them singletons. The rearrangement links TRBV7-2 to TRBJ1-5; D uncertain. This TCR was recovered from a man aged 60-69 years with renal cell carcinoma. The specimen was blood, collected from a patient whose treatment included radiotherapy and nephrectomy. This CDR3 is CASSLAGTLDQPQHF. The CDR3, as DNA: TGTGCCAGCAGCTTAGCGGGCACCCTTGATCAGCCCCAGCATTTT.